One sample yielded the 20 T cell receptor beta chains listed below, sequenced in a study of T cell changes during pregnancy in multiple sclerosis. Clones were read by immunoSEQ multiplex PCR, and TCRdb kept only the in-frame ones, dropping some. The data show roughly 100,000 clones, less than 95% seen once. Sequencing used peripheral blood, obtained before pregnancy. The source is a female donor with multiple sclerosis, enrolled in a pregnancy study.

This clone occurred once. The chain employs TRBV6-5 and TRBJ2-1; D is uncertain. Trimming cost V 2 bases and J 2 bases, with 13 bases left between them. Germline V gene data show CDR1 as MNHEY and CDR2 as SVGAGI. The CDR3 has 16 amino acids. In nucleotides, the CDR3 is TGTGCCAGCAGTTACACGTTCCTGGGCACCTACAATGAGCAGTTCTTC. This codes for CASSYTFLGTYNEQFF.

The rearrangement joins TRBV28 to TRBJ2-7; D perhaps matches TRBD2 (6 bases). CDR1 is MDHEN, CDR2 SYDVKM, per germline. Trimming took 1 base from V and 2 from J, leaving 21 bases between them. This CDR3 has 18 residues. CDR3 sequence (DNA): TGTGCCAGCAGTTTATTCTCACCATATGGGGCGGGGCCCTACGAGCAGTACTTC. This translates into CASSLFSPYGAGPYEQYF. Filled out from reference TRBV28 and TRBJ2-7, the complete variable domain reads DVKVTQSSRYLVKRTGEKVFLECVQDMDHENMFWYRQDPGLGLRLIYFSYDVKMKEKGDIPEGYSVSREKKERFSLILESASTNQTSMYLCASSLFSPYGAGPYEQYFGPGTRLTVT.

The chain recombines TRBV18 with TRBJ1-1, with 7 positions matching TRBD1. CDR3 size: 17 residues. CDR1 and CDR2 (germline): KGHSH, LQKENI. The V segment lost 1 base and the J segment 0 bases; nucleotides outside the gene matches: 8. CDR3 sequence (DNA): TGTGCCAGCTCACCACGAGGAGGGGGCGGCATGAACACTGAAGCTTTCTTT. Its translation: CASSPRGGGGMNTEAFF.

The CDR3 is CASSLLAGLETQYF. In nucleotides, the CDR3 is TGTGCCAGCAGTTTGCTAGCGGGGTTAGAGACCCAGTACTTC. The genes are TRBV27 and TRBJ2-5; 9 bases align to TRBD2. Trimming removed 3 bases from V and 4 bases from J; junction bases left unmatched: 3. The CDR3 loop spans 14 amino acids. Germline V gives CDR1 MNHEY, CDR2 SMNVEV (reference sequence).

The CDR3 loop is CASSRRSANSYNEQFF. As DNA, the CDR3 is TGTGCCAGTAGTAGGAGGAGCGCGAACTCCTACAATGAGCAGTTCTTC. The gene calls are TRBV19 and TRBJ2-1, with TRBD2 as a possible D gene (5 bases). V was cut by 4 bases and J by 0 bases, with 13 bases left in between. The CDR3 spans 16 residues. The V gene's germline CDR1 is LNHDA and CDR2 SQIVND (reference sequence).

The CDR3: CASSLQEGHLAKNIQYF. The CDR3 DNA is TGTGCCAGCAGCTTACAAGAAGGACACCTAGCCAAAAACATTCAGTACTTC. This chain links TRBV7-3 with TRBJ2-4, with a possible D match to TRBD1 (5 bases). Trimming took off 2 bases at V and 0 bases at J, with 14 bases between the two ends. CDR3 size: 17 residues. Germline V CDR1 and CDR2: SGHTA, FQGTGA.

V is TRBV7-8 and J is TRBJ1-2, with unresolved D. With 4 bases removed from V and 8 bases from J, the gap between germline ends came to 20 bases. Germline V lookup: CDR1 SGHVS, CDR2 FQNEAQ. The CDR3 is made up of 15 amino acids. In DNA form, the CDR3 reads TGTGCCAGCAGCTCGCGCACCTCTTTAAAGCGGGGCTACACCTTC. Protein product: CASSSRTSLKRGYTF.

Note on this clone: One end of the junction does not line up with germline, which may come from a read error. The chain uses TRBV27 and TRBJ2-2, with 11 nucleotides matching TRBD2. The CDR3 sequence is 14 residues long. The germline V gene has CDR1 MNHEY and CDR2 SMNVEV (reference sequence). The CDR3: CASRLLAGVGELFF. The CDR3 nucleotides are TGTGCCAGCCGTTTACTAGCGGGAGTCGGGGAGCTGTTTTTT.

The chain joins TRBV9 to TRBJ2-1; 9 positions agree with TRBD2. Germline V gives CDR1 SGDLS, CDR2 YYNGEE. The CDR3 has 17 amino acids. The V segment lost 3 bases and the J segment 2 bases; nucleotides outside the gene matches: 9. The CDR3 DNA sequence: TGTGCCAGCAGCGCCCTCGGGACTAGCCGAGCCTACAATGAGCAGTTCTTC. It encodes CASSALGTSRAYNEQFF.

The chain employs TRBV5-1 and TRBJ2-1; 11 bases match TRBD2. The J segment lost 3 bases and the V segment lost 4 bases, leaving 3 bases of the junction unmatched. Germline CDR1 SGHRS, CDR2 YFSETQ. This CDR3 spans 15 amino acids. As DNA, the CDR3 is TGCGCCAGCAGCGTTGGACTAGCGGGCTACAATGAGCAGTTCTTC. Protein sequence: CASSVGLAGYNEQFF. Variable domain in full (rest from reference TRBV5-1 and TRBJ2-1): KAGVTQTPRYLIKTRGQQVTLSCSPISGHRSVSWYQQTPGQGLQFLFEYFSETQRNKGNFPGRFSGRQFSNSRSEMNVSTLELGDSALYLCASSVGLAGYNEQFFGPGTRLTVL.

CDR3: CATAGGWEAEAFF. The CDR3 coding sequence is TGTGCCACCGCCGGGGGGTGGGAGGCTGAAGCTTTCTTT. V is TRBV5-8 and J is TRBJ1-1, with D possibly matching TRBD1 (5 bases). CDR1 is SGHTS and CDR2 is YDEGEE in the germline V gene. Trimming took off 9 bases at V and 6 bases at J, with 18 bases between the two ends. This CDR3 contains 13 residues.

The V and J genes are TRBV10-1 and TRBJ1-2, with unresolved D. This CDR3 contains 13 residues. Germline lookup yields CDR1 WNHNN and CDR2 SYGVQD (reference sequence). Trimming stripped 6 bases from V and 8 bases from J, with 16 bases between. The DNA for the CDR3 is TGCGCCAGCAGGAGGGAACCGGGGTGCGGCTACACCTTC. Translating it yields CASRREPGCGYTF.

V and J are TRBV13 and TRBJ2-7; TRBD1 aligns across 8 bases. Germline V gene lookup returns CDR1 PRHDT and CDR2 FYEKMQ (reference sequence). V lost 4 bases to trimming and J lost 4 bases; unmatched junction nucleotides: 3. There are 13 residues in the CDR3. The CDR3 region is CASSSRDRYEQYF. In DNA form, the CDR3 reads TGTGCCAGCAGCTCCCGGGACAGGTACGAGCAGTACTTC.

The chain combines TRBV6-5 with TRBJ1-4; no firm D call. The length of the CDR3 is 13 residues. Per germline, CDR1 MNHEY and CDR2 SVGAGI. The V end lost 10 bases, the J end lost 4 bases, and 13 bases lay between the germline ends. The CDR3 loop reads CATTDGVNEKLFF. In DNA, the CDR3 is TGTGCCACAACCGACGGGGTTAATGAAAAACTGTTTTTT.

The genes are TRBV11-2 and TRBJ2-1; 12 nucleotides align to TRBD2. CDR3 size: 15 residues. V gave up 6 bases and J gave up 8 bases; unmatched junction bases: 8. Looked up from germline, CDR1 is SGHAT and CDR2 is FQNNGV. In nucleotides, the CDR3 is TGTGCCAGCAGGATTCTAGCGGGGGGGCCGGATGAGCAGTTCTTC. It translates to CASRILAGGPDEQFF. Complete variable domain (other parts from reference TRBV11-2 and TRBJ2-1): EAGVAQSPRYKIIEKRQSVAFWCNPISGHATLYWYQQILGQGPKLLIQFQNNGVVDDSQLPKDRFSAERLKGVDSTLKIQPAKLEDSAVYLCASRILAGGPDEQFFGPGTRLTVL.

The V gene is TRBV19, the J gene TRBJ2-2; D perhaps matches TRBD2 (6 bases). Trimming removed 7 bases at V and 0 bases at J, with 12 bases between. Germline V gene lookup returns CDR1 LNHDA and CDR2 SQIVND (reference sequence). The length of the CDR3 is 15 residues. The CDR3 DNA reads as TGTGCCAGTATGGACGGGAGTGCGAACACCGGGGAGCTGTTTTTT. It translates to CASMDGSANTGELFF. Together with reference TRBV19 and TRBJ2-2, the CDR3 gives the full variable domain: DGGITQSPKYLFRKEGQNVTLSCEQNLNHDAMYWYRQDPGQGLRLIYYSQIVNDFQKGDIAEGYSVSREKKESFPLTVTSAQKNPTAFYLCASMDGSANTGELFFGEGSRLTVL.

The chain uses TRBV9 and TRBJ1-2; 10 nucleotides line up with TRBD1. This CDR3 contains 15 residues. The ends lost 4 bases at V and 8 bases at J; junction bases unmatched: 11. The germline V gene encodes CDR1 SGDLS and CDR2 YYNGEE. In DNA, the CDR3 is TGTGCCAGCAGCCCCGACCGGGACAGGGGCCAAGGCTACACCTTC. It encodes CASSPDRDRGQGYTF.

J is TRBJ2-1 and V is TRBV6-4; D call uncertain. From germline, CDR1 is MRHNA and CDR2 SNTAGT. V lost 0 bases, J lost 0 bases, and 9 bases lay in between. CDR3 length equals 16 residues. The DNA of the CDR3 is TGTGCCAGCAGTGACTCCGCGTCTGACTCCTACAATGAGCAGTTCTTC. This codes for CASSDSASDSYNEQFF.

This clone came up once. In DNA, the CDR3 is TGCACCACCACCCCGGCTATAGGACTAGCGGGAACCTACGAGCAGTACTTC. Residues: CTTTPAIGLAGTYEQYF. The chain carries TRBV1 and TRBJ2-7; TRBD2, the table's D call, was not compared with the DNA. TRBV1 is a known pseudogene. The length of the CDR3 is 17 residues.

This chain links TRBV6-1 with TRBJ2-6, with TRBD1 matching 7 bases. This CDR3 contains 15 residues. The J segment lost 0 bases and the V segment lost 6 bases, leaving 2 bases of the junction unmatched. CDR1 MNHNS and CDR2 SASEGT come from the germline V gene. CDR3 in amino acids: CASSTGASGANVLTF. The CDR3, as DNA: TGTGCCAGCAGCACAGGGGCCTCTGGGGCCAACGTCCTGACTTTC.